This TCR beta chain was observed in a study of graft-versus-host responses after intestinal transplantation. Study summary: Each transplant was multivisceral, liver-intestinal, or isolated intestinal.

Sequencing was performed with immunoSEQ multiplex PCR; in TCRdb, only in-frame clones are kept and a portion is missing. The sample carries approximately 49,000 clones, 80% to 90% recorded once. Germline CDR1 reads SEHNR; CDR2 reads FQNEAQ (reference sequence). The V and J ends lost 4 bases and 3 bases respectively, with 18 bases between them. The CDR3 is 16 residues long. This clone was found once. As yet, its antigen is unknown. Regarding the study as a whole: Maximum circulating GvH clone levels tracked with early post-transplant HvG decreases. Recipient marrow held GvH clones, some first seen in ileum or blood. Across patients carrying graft-donor T cell macrochimerism, allografts held high graft-versus-host to host-versus-graft clonal ratios.

This chain joins TRBV7-9 and TRBJ1-2, with D perhaps matching TRBD1 (6 bases). Specimen: unstimulated CD4+ T cells sorted from spleen or lymph node cells, collected before transplant. This clonotype originated in a human donor who was the organ donor for an intestinal transplant. The CDR3 loop is CASSSADRPGYYGYTF. Here the CDR3 DNA reads TGTGCCAGCAGCTCTGCGGACAGACCCGGATACTATGGCTACACCTTC.